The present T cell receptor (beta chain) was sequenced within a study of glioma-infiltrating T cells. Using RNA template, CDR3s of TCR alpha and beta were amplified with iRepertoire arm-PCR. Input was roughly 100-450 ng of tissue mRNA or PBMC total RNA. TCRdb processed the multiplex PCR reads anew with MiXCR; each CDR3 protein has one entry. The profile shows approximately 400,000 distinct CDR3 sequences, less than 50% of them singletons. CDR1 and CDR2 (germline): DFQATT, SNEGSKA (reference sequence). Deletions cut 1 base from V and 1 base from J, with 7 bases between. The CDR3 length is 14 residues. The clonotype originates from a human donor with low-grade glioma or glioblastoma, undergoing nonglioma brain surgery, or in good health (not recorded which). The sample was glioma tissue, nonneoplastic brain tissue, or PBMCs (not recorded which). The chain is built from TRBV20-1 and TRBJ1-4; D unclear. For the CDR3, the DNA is TGCAGTGCTAGAGGGGCCAAAACTAATGAAAAACTGTTTTTT. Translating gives CSARGAKTNEKLFF.